The 5 T cell receptor beta chains presented below share a single source sample, sequenced in a study of response to subunit inactivated influenza vaccine. TCRdb processed the RT-PCR reads anew with MiXCR; each CDR3 protein has one entry. The sample has hundreds of thousands of distinct CDR3 sequences, under 20% seen once; the top ten hold under 13%. Sample: PBMCs from blood, taken roughly 5 days after vaccination. The receptors were sampled from a man between 50 and 59 years old who received an inactivated influenza vaccine.

This clonotype was counted a few times. The germline gene is not matched at one end of the junction; a read error may be the cause. The rearrangement links TRBV7-9 to TRBJ2-3; 10 bases line up with TRBD2. CDR1 and CDR2 from the germline V gene are SEHNR and FQNEAQ (reference sequence). This CDR3 has 12 amino acids. Here the CDR3 DNA reads TGTGCCAGCACCGGCGGTTCGGGACTAGCGTGTTTT. It specifies CASTGGSGLACF.

This rearrangement joins TRBV12-3 or TRBV12-4 to TRBJ2-2; D is tentatively TRBD1 or TRBD2 (5 bases each). V was shortened by 6 bases and J by 1 base, with 12 bases between the two germline ends. The CDR3 is 15 residues long. In DNA form, the CDR3 reads TGTGCCAGCAGCCGTGGGACCGGGAACACCGGGGAGCTGTTTTTT. It is translated as CASSRGTGNTGELFF.

Many counts were recorded for this clonotype. This chain links TRBV2 with TRBJ1-1; D may be TRBD1 (6 bases). CDR1 and CDR2 (germline): SNHLY, FYNNEI. CDR3 length equals 12 residues. Trimming cost V 9 bases and J 3 bases, with 11 bases left between them. CDR3 region: CARQGSHTEAFF. In nucleotides, the CDR3 is TGTGCCAGGCAGGGGTCCCACACTGAAGCTTTCTTT.

This clonotype was seen a handful of times. The V and J genes are TRBV14 and TRBJ2-5; D is uncertain. The V gene's germline CDR1 is SGHDN and CDR2 FVKESK. Trimming removed 1 base at V and 5 bases at J, with 11 bases between. The CDR3 totals 14 residues. CDR3 nucleotides: TGTGCCAGCAGCCAAGTTGGTGATCCCGAGACCCAGTACTTC. Its protein is CASSQVGDPETQYF.

V and J are TRBV20-1 and TRBJ2-3, with a possible D match to TRBD2 (6 bases). This CDR3 has 15 amino acids. Trimming cost V 2 bases and J 0 bases, with 12 bases left between them. Germline lookup yields CDR1 DFQATT and CDR2 SNEGSKA (reference sequence). CDR3 nucleotides: TGCAGTGCTAGACGGGACTTGGCTAGCACAGATACGCAGTATTTT. Translating gives CSARRDLASTDTQYF.